The entry below gives a single T cell receptor (beta chain) sequence along with its context. This specimen comes from a study of T cell responses to AZD1222 COVID-19 vaccine. TCRdb keeps only in-frame clones here, not all; method: immunoSEQ multiplex PCR. Among roughly 80,000 clones listed, 90% were seen once. The V end lost 6 bases, the J end lost 4 bases, and 19 bases lay between the germline ends. There are 14 residues in the CDR3. The germline V gene encodes CDR1 GTSNPN and CDR2 SVGIG (reference sequence). Source: peripheral blood, taken on day 0 of AZD1222 vaccination. This sequence was found in an adult in good health. This chain joins TRBV30 and TRBJ2-7, with D perhaps TRBD1 or TRBD2 (7 bases each). The CDR3 protein is CACTPRQGGYEQYF. The CDR3 DNA sequence: TGTGCCTGCACCCCCAGACAGGGAGGGTACGAGCAGTACTTC.